The rows below give T cell receptor beta chains drawn from one sample of a study. Via MiXCR, TCRdb re-called the 5' RACE reads, giving one row per CDR3 protein. The sample lists 9,500 to 12,000 distinct CDR3 sequences; 40% to 55% were seen once. The source material was tumor-infiltrating naive CD4+ T cells sorted from the breast tumor. These receptors originate from a female donor with breast cancer. Each CDR3 is given with its conserved first and last residue. D genes are given only for firm matches. Size values are once, few and many counts, or a class for expanded clones, and some rows have none.

D gene	J gene	V gene	CDR3 length	clone size	CDR3 DNA	CDR3 protein
.	TRBJ2-7	TRBV20-1	12	few	TGCAGTGCTAGTCGCGGAGCCCACGAGCAGTACTTC	CSASRGAHEQYF
.	TRBJ2-1	TRBV5-1	13	.	TGCGCCAGCAGCCTGGACTCCCACAATGAGCAGTTCTTC	CASSLDSHNEQFF
TRBD2	TRBJ2-5	TRBV9	16	few	TGTGCCAGCAGCGCAGGTGGACTAGCGGGAGTAGAGACCCAGTACTTC	CASSAGGLAGVETQYF
TRBD2	TRBJ2-3	TRBV7-6	14	.	TGTGCCAGCAGCTGGACTAGCGGAGCAGATACGCAGTATTTT	CASSWTSGADTQYF
TRBD2	TRBJ2-1	TRBV20-1	12	.	TGCAGTGCTAAGCGGGATTGGGATGAGCAGTTCTTC	CSAKRDWDEQFF
.	TRBJ1-1	TRBV12-3/TRBV12-4	12	.	TGTGCCAGCAGTTTAGGCACAGGACGGGCTTTCTTT	CASSLGTGRAFF
TRBD1	TRBJ2-5	TRBV6-5	14	.	TGTGCCAGCAGTCGCAGGGGGCTGGAAGAGACCCAGTACTTC	CASSRRGLEETQYF
.	TRBJ2-7	TRBV5-1	15	.	TGCGCCAGCAGCTTGGAAGGGCTCTGGATTTACGAGCAGTACTTC	CASSLEGLWIYEQYF
.	TRBJ2-3	TRBV15	16	.	TGTGCCACCAGCAGCCAGTATAGCGGAAGCACAGATACGCAGTATTTT	CATSSQYSGSTDTQYF
TRBD1	TRBJ2-3	TRBV7-6	16	.	TGTGCCAGCAGCAGCTGGGGACAGGGGGCTTTAGATACGCAGTATTTT	CASSSWGQGALDTQYF
.	TRBJ1-6	TRBV12-3/TRBV12-4	13	.	TGTGCCAGCAGTTTCTTCGCAGGGCGCCCCCTCCACTTT	CASSFFAGRPLHF
TRBD2	TRBJ2-1	TRBV24-1	16	.	TGTGCCACCAGTGATTTTGGGACTAGGGCGCACAATGAGCAGTTCTTC	CATSDFGTRAHNEQFF
.	TRBJ1-1	TRBV6-5	13	few	TGTGCCAGCAGTTACTTGGGGTTTTCTGAAGCTTTCTTT	CASSYLGFSEAFF
.	TRBJ1-1	TRBV7-3	14	few	TGTGCCAGCAGCTTAATGGGGGGACAAGATGAAGCTTTCTTT	CASSLMGGQDEAFF
TRBD2	TRBJ2-1	TRBV10-2	11	.	TGCGCCAGCACGGGGGGGAATGAGCAGTTCTTC	CASTGGNEQFF
TRBD2	TRBJ2-5	TRBV7-6	16	medium-sized	TGTGCCAGCAGCCTCAAAGCGGGGCGGAGCCAAGAGACCCAGTACTTC	CASSLKAGRSQETQYF
.	TRBJ2-6	TRBV27	13	.	TGTGCCAGCAGACGCTCTGGGGCCAACGTCCTGACTTTC	CASRRSGANVLTF
.	TRBJ1-2	TRBV29-1	14	.	TGCAGCGTTGAAGCTCCCCGGGGCCCGGAGGGCTACACCTTC	CSVEAPRGPEGYTF
.	TRBJ1-1	TRBV6-5	14	.	TGTGCCAGCAGTTACGGGGGTACCGACACTGAAGCTTTCTTT	CASSYGGTDTEAFF
.	TRBJ1-1	TRBV5-4	14	few	TGTGCCAGCAGCTTATTCCAGGGGCGAACTGAAGCTTTCTTT	CASSLFQGRTEAFF
.	TRBJ1-4	TRBV20-1	12	.	TGCAGTGCTAGAGGAGGGAGGGAAAAACTGTTTTTT	CSARGGREKLFF
TRBD1	TRBJ2-7	TRBV18	14	few	TGTGCCAGCTCACCCAGGGACAGCTCCTACGAGCAGTACTTC	CASSPRDSSYEQYF
TRBD1	TRBJ1-1	TRBV29-1	12	.	TGCAGCGTTGATGCAGGGGGCACTGAAGCTTTCTTT	CSVDAGGTEAFF
TRBD1	TRBJ2-5	TRBV20-1	12	few	TGCAGTGCTGGTACAGGGGTGGAGACCCAGTACTTC	CSAGTGVETQYF
.	TRBJ1-4	TRBV5-1	14	few	TGCGCCAGCAGCCCGACTGCAACTAATGAAAAACTGTTTTTT	CASSPTATNEKLFF
TRBD1	TRBJ2-7	TRBV20-1	20	few	TGCAGTGCTAGAAGTGTTGCCGGGACAGGCCGGGGGCGGTTGGGTTACGAGCAGTACTTC	CSARSVAGTGRGRLGYEQYF
TRBD2	TRBJ2-1	TRBV20-1	16	.	TGCAGTGCCAACATAGCGGGAGACGCGTCCTACAATGAGCAGTTCTTC	CSANIAGDASYNEQFF
TRBD2	TRBJ2-2	TRBV7-3	14	few	TGTGCCAGCAGCCTGGGACTAGCTTCCGGGGAGCTGTTTTTT	CASSLGLASGELFF
.	TRBJ2-7	TRBV29-1	13	few	TGCAGCGTTGATGGGGGAGCCGCCTACGAGCAGTACTTC	CSVDGGAAYEQYF
TRBD2	TRBJ2-1	TRBV27	16	.	TGTGCCAGCAGATGGACTAGCGGGAGCTCCTACAATGAGCAGTTCTTC	CASRWTSGSSYNEQFF
.	TRBJ2-3	TRBV7-2	11	.	TGTGCCAGCACCTGGGCAGATACGCAGTATTTT	CASTWADTQYF
.	TRBJ1-5	TRBV4-2	16	.	TGTGCCAGCAGCTCAAGTATGACGAGGGGAAATCAGCCCCAGCACTTT	CASSSSMTRGNQPQHF
.	TRBJ1-5	TRBV12-3/TRBV12-4	12	few	TGTGCCAGCAGTTTCAGTGGGAAGCCCCAGCATTTT	CASSFSGKPQHF
TRBD2	TRBJ2-1	TRBV19	15	few	TGTGCCAGTAGTAGGACTAGCGTCAGGGAGGGTGAGCAGTTCTTC	CASSRTSVREGEQFF
TRBD2	TRBJ2-1	TRBV10-3	14	few	TGTGCCATCAGTGTAGAGGCGGGGGGAAATGAGCAGTTCTTC	CAISVEAGGNEQFF
.	TRBJ2-1	TRBV20-1	15	few	TGCAGTGCTAGAGCGGTTCAGCTAAGAAACAATGAGCAGTTCTTC	CSARAVQLRNNEQFF
.	TRBJ1-4	TRBV29-1	14	few	TGCAGCGCCACCGCCGGGCTTTGGGGTGAAAAACTGTTTTTT	CSATAGLWGEKLFF
TRBD2	TRBJ2-1	TRBV7-2	15	.	TGTGCCAGCAGCATCCGGGGGGACCCCTACAATGAGCAGTTCTTC	CASSIRGDPYNEQFF
.	TRBJ1-2	TRBV7-2	13	.	TGTGCCAGCAGCTTAACTTTAAACTATGGCTACACCTTC	CASSLTLNYGYTF
.	TRBJ2-7	TRBV5-5	14	few	TGTGCCAGCAGCTTGGCCGGGATCATCTACGAGCAGTACTTC	CASSLAGIIYEQYF